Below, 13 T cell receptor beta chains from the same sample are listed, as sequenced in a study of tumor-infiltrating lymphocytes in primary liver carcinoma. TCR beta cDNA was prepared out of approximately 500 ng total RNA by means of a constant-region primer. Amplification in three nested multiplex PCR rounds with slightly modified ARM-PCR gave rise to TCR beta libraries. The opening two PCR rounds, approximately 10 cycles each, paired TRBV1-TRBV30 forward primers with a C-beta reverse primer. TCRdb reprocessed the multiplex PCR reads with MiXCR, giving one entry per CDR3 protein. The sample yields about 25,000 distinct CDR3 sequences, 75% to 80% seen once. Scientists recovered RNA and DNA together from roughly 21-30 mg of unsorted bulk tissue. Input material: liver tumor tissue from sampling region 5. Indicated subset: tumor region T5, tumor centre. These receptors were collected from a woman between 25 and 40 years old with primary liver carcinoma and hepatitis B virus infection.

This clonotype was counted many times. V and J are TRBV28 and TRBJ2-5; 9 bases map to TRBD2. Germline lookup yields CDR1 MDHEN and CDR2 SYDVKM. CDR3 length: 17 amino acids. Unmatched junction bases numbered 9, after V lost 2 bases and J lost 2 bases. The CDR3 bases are TGTGCCAGCAGTTTACCCAAAGATAGCGGGGGTCAAGAGACCCAGTACTTC. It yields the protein CASSLPKDSGGQETQYF.

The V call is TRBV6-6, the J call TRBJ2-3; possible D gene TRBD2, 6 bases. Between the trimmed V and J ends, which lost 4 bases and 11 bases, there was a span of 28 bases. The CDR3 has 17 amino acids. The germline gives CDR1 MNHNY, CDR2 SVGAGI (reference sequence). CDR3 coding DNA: TGTGCCAGCAGTTCCACCTTAGACCTGGGAGGCCAGATAGGGCAGTATTTT. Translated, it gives CASSSTLDLGGQIGQYF.

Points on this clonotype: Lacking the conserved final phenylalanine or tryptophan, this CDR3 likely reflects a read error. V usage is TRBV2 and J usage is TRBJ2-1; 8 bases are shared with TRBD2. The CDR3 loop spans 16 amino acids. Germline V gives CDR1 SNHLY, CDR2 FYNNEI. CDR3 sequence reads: CVSSATGLVGGDEQFL. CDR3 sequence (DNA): TGTGTCAGCAGTGCTACGGGACTAGTGGGAGGCGATGAGCAGTTCTTG.

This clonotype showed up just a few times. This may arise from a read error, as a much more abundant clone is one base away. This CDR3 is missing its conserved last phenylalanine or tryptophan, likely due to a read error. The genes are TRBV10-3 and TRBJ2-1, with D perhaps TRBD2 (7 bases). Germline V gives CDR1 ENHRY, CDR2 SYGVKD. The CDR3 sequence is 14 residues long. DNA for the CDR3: TGTGCCATCGGGAGCGGGACAACCCACAATGTGCAGTTCCTC. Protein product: CAIGSGTTHNVQFL.

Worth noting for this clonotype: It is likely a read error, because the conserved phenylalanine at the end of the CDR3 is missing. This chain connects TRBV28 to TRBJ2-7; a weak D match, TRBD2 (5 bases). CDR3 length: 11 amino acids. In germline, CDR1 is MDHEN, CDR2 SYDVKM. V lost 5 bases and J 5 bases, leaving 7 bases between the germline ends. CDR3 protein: CASSPGNEQYL. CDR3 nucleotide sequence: TGTGCCAGCAGTCCCGGGAACGAGCAGTACCTC.

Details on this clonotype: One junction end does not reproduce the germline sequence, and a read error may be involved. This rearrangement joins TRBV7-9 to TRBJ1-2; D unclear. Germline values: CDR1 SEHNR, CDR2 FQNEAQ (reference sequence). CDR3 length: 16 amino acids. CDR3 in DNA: TGTGCTAGCAGCTTAGCGTCCCGAGGTCAGAGGAATGGCTACACCTTC. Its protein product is CASSLASRGQRNGYTF.

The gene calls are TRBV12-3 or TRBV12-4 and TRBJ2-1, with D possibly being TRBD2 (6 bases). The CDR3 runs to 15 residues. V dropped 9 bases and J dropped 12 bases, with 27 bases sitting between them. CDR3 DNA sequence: TGTGCCAGTAGCCTGTCCGGGATTAGCGGACTTGGGCAGTTCTTC. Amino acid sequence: CASSLSGISGLGQFF.

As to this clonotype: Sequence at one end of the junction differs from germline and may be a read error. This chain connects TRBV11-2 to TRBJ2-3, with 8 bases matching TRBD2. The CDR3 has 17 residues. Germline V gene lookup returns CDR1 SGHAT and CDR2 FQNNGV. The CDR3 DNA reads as TGTGCCAACAGCCATCGACGGAGCGGGAGCCTCACAGATGCGCAGTATTTT. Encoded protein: CANSHRRSGSLTDAQYF. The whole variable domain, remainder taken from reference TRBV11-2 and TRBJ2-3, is EAGVAQSPRYKIIEKRQSVAFWCNPISGHATLYWYQQILGQGPKLLIQFQNNGVVDDSQLPKDRFSAERLKGVDSTLKIQPAKLEDSAVYLCANSHRRSGSLTDAQYFGPGTRLTVL.

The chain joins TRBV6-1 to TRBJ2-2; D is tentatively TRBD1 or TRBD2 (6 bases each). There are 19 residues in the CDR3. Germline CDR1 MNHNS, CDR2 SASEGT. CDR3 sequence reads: CTSSETLPGGAANTGELFF. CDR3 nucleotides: TGTACTAGCAGTGAAACCCTTCCTGGGGGCGCCGCGAACACCGGGGAGCTGTTTTTT.

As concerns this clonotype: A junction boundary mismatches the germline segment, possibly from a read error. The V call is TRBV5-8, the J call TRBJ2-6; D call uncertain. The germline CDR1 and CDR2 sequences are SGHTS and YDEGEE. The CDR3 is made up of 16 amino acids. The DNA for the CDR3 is TGTGCCAGCACCATGACGGGCGTCTCTGGGGTCAACGTCCTGACTTTC. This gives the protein CASTMTGVSGVNVLTF.

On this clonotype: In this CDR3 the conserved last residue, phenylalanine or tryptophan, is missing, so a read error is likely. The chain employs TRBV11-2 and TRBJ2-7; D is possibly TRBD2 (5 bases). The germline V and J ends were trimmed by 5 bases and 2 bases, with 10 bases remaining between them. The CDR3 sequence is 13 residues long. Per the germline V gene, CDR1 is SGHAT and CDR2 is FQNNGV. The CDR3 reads CASSPGNTYEQYL. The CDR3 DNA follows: TGTGCCAGCAGCCCCGGGAACACCTACGAGCAGTACCTC.

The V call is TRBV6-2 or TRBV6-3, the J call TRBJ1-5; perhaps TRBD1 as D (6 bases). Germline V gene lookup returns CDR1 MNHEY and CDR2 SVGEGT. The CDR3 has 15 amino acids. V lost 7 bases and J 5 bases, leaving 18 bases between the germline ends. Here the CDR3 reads CASNMDSFDYQPQHF. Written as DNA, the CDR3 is TGTGCCAGCAATATGGACAGTTTTGATTATCAGCCCCAGCATTTT.

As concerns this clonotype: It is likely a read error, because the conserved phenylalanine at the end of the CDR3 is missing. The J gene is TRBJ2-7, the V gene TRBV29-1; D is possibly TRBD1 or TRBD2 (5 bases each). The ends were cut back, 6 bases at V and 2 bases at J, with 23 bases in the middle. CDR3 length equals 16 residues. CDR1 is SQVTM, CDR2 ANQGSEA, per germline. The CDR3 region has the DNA TGCAGCGTCATGACATCTGGGACCGGCACTCCCTACGAGCAGTACTTA. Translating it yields CSVMTSGTGTPYEQYL.